The 27 T cell receptor beta chains below all came from one sample that was sequenced in a study of control samples from healthy donors and cancer patients. Data came from immunoSEQ multiplex PCR; TCRdb stores just in-frame clones and leaves some out. Of 60,000 to 75,000 clones listed, approximately 87% were seen once; the top ten hold approximately 2.5%. Sequencing was carried out using PBMCs. The receptors derive from a woman in her forties or fifties with head and neck cancer.

V gene TRBV25-1 combines with J gene TRBJ1-1, with D possibly matching TRBD1 (5 bases). The CDR3 has 14 amino acids. V was trimmed by 5 bases and J by 2 bases, leaving 12 bases between them. Germline CDR1 MGHDK, CDR2 SYGVNS. CDR3 sequence (DNA): TGTGCCAGCAGTTCTCGGGGCACAAACACTGAAGCTTTCTTT. Protein product: CASSSRGTNTEAFF.

Only one count was recorded for this clone. V is TRBV3-1 (or the pseudogene TRBV3-2) and J is TRBJ1-1; D is uncertain. This CDR3 region has 18 residues. Deletions cut 1 base from V and 4 bases from J, with 22 bases between. In germline, CDR1 is LGHDT, CDR2 YNNKEL (reference sequence). CDR3 DNA: TGTGCCAGCAGCCAAGTGGAGCAGACGTCAGCCGAAGGCACTGAAGCTTTCTTT. It encodes CASSQVEQTSAEGTEAFF.

The V gene is TRBV7-9, the J gene TRBJ2-3, with TRBD2 identical over 7 bases. The germline CDR1 and CDR2 sequences are SEHNR and FQNEAQ (reference sequence). This CDR3 contains 17 residues. V lost 5 bases to trimming and J lost 3 bases; unmatched junction nucleotides: 14. The CDR3 loop is CASSPSTGGSGTDTQYF. CDR3 sequence (DNA): TGTGCCAGCAGCCCCTCTACGGGAGGTAGTGGGACAGATACGCAGTATTTT. Using reference TRBV7-9 and TRBJ2-3 for the parts outside the CDR3, the full variable domain is DTGVSQNPRHKITKRGQNVTFRCDPISEHNRLYWYRQTLGQGPEFLTYFQNEAQLEKSRLLSDRFSAERPKGSFSTLEIQRTEQGDSAMYLCASSPSTGGSGTDTQYFGPGTRLTVL.

This chain links TRBV5-1 with TRBJ2-3; 10 bases fit TRBD2. CDR3 length: 19 amino acids. The V segment lost 0 bases and the J segment 1 base; nucleotides outside the gene matches: 11. CDR1 SGHRS and CDR2 YFSETQ come from the germline V gene. CDR3 in DNA: TGCGCCAGCAGCTTGGTCCCTAGCGGGGGTTCTCGGGGCACAGATACGCAGTATTTT. This encodes CASSLVPSGGSRGTDTQYF.

CDR3 protein: CASSEWTVNTEAFF. DNA for the CDR3: TGCGCCAGCAGTGAGTGGACAGTGAACACTGAAGCTTTCTTT. V and J are TRBV10-2 and TRBJ1-1; tentatively, D is TRBD1 (6 bases). Trimming stripped 1 base from V and 0 bases from J, with 6 bases between. This CDR3 has 14 amino acids. Germline CDR1 is WSHSY and CDR2 is SAAADI.

The chain joins TRBV28 to TRBJ2-6; perhaps D is TRBD1 or TRBD2 (6 bases each). Per the germline V gene, CDR1 is MDHEN and CDR2 is SYDVKM. Between the trimmed V and J ends, which lost 2 bases and 2 bases, there was a span of 10 bases. The CDR3 covers 16 residues. The CDR3 region has the DNA TGTGCCAGCAGTTTAGGGGGCGGGGCTGGGGCCAACGTCCTGACTTTC. This translates into CASSLGGGAGANVLTF.

This rearrangement joins TRBV7-2 to TRBJ2-3, with a possible D match to TRBD2 (5 bases). The CDR3 contains 17 residues. V was shortened by 1 base and J by 0 bases, with 14 bases between the two germline ends. CDR1 and CDR2 (germline): SGHTA, FQGNSA. CDR3 residues: CASSLGGLAPSTDTQYF. The CDR3 coding sequence is TGTGCCAGCAGCTTAGGGGGTCTAGCCCCAAGCACAGATACGCAGTATTTT.

The chain combines TRBV5-1 with TRBJ2-2, with D hard to call. This CDR3 has 17 residues. Germline V gene lookup returns CDR1 SGHRS and CDR2 YFSETQ. The ends were cut back, 0 bases at V and 0 bases at J, with 12 bases in the middle. In DNA form, the CDR3 reads TGCGCCAGCAGCTTGGGACCGCTTAACGCGAACACCGGGGAGCTGTTTTTT. It specifies CASSLGPLNANTGELFF.

This clone has a single count. This rearrangement joins TRBV7-9 to TRBJ1-2, with a possible D match to TRBD1 (5 bases). The CDR3 loop spans 16 amino acids. Trimming stripped 1 base from V and 1 base from J, with 13 bases between. Germline loops: CDR1 SEHNR, CDR2 FQNEAQ (reference sequence). CDR3 amino acids: CASSLVGEPNNYGYTF. Here the CDR3 DNA reads TGTGCCAGCAGCTTAGTGGGGGAACCTAATAACTATGGCTACACCTTC.

This clone has a handful of counts. V and J are TRBV19 and TRBJ2-1; 8 positions match TRBD1. The germline CDR1 and CDR2 sequences are LNHDA and SQIVND (reference sequence). CDR3 length equals 14 residues. The V gene end was trimmed by 7 bases and the J gene end by 3 bases; junction bases not matched to a gene: 5. CDR3 in DNA: TGTGCCAGTATGAGACAGGGGTACTACAATGAGCAGTTCTTC. It codes for CASMRQGYYNEQFF.

The chain couples TRBV28 to TRBJ2-3; 7 nucleotides match TRBD2. Germline CDR1 is MDHEN and CDR2 is SYDVKM. CDR3 length: 16 amino acids. The V and J ends lost 2 bases and 3 bases, in that order; junction bases with no gene match: 8. CDR3 amino acids: CASSLRPAGLTDTQYF. The CDR3, as DNA: TGTGCCAGCAGTTTACGGCCAGCGGGGTTGACAGATACGCAGTATTTT.

The chain recombines TRBV2 with TRBJ2-7, with a possible D match to TRBD1 (5 bases). Trimming took 4 bases from V and 0 from J, leaving 22 bases between them. CDR1 and CDR2 from the germline V gene are SNHLY and FYNNEI. This CDR3 contains 18 residues. The CDR3 region is CASSGDGSRRQISYEQYF. In DNA, the CDR3 is TGTGCCAGCAGTGGTGACGGATCGAGACGACAGATCTCCTACGAGCAGTACTTC.

The chain joins TRBV6-5 to TRBJ1-4; weak D call: TRBD1 (6 bases). This CDR3 spans 14 amino acids. Trimming removed 7 bases at V and 7 bases at J, with 16 bases between. CDR1 MNHEY and CDR2 SVGAGI come from the germline V gene. CDR3 sequence (DNA): TGTGCCAGCAAGGTGGGGGGGCAGGGTGAAAAACTGTTTTTT. It codes for CASKVGGQGEKLFF.

DNA of the CDR3: TGTGCCAGTACCCCGGGACCTGGGGCCAACGTCCTGACTTTC. Translating it yields CASTPGPGANVLTF. The J gene is TRBJ2-6, the V gene TRBV19; the D call may be TRBD1 or TRBD2 (5 bases each). The V gene lost 7 bases and the J gene lost 2 bases, with 9 bases spanning the gap. CDR1 and CDR2 (germline): LNHDA, SQIVND (reference sequence). The CDR3 totals 14 residues.

The rearrangement joins TRBV19 to TRBJ2-3; 9 nucleotides line up with TRBD2. The CDR3 is 15 residues long. Germline-derived CDR1 and CDR2 are LNHDA and SQIVND (reference sequence). The V gene end was trimmed by 5 bases and the J gene end by 6 bases; junction bases not matched to a gene: 9. The CDR3 sequence: CASSLAGRSRDTQYF. CDR3 bases: TGTGCCAGTAGTCTAGCGGGGCGCTCCCGGGATACGCAGTATTTT.

The rearrangement joins TRBV5-8 to TRBJ1-4; a weak D match, TRBD1 (5 bases). V dropped 3 bases and J dropped 8 bases, with 14 bases sitting between them. Germline CDR1 is SGHTS and CDR2 is YDEGEE. The CDR3 extends over 14 amino acids. The CDR3 loop is CASSSGLVKEKLFF. CDR3 DNA: TGTGCCAGCAGCTCGGGGCTGGTGAAAGAAAAACTGTTTTTT.

V is TRBV27 and J is TRBJ2-3; D is uncertain. This CDR3 comprises 11 residues. Germline CDR1 MNHEY, CDR2 SMNVEV (reference sequence). Trimming took off 7 bases at V and 7 bases at J, with 9 bases between the two ends. The CDR3 loop reads CASKLTHTQYF. The CDR3 DNA sequence: TGTGCCAGCAAGCTGACCCATACGCAGTATTTT.

The chain joins TRBV4-2 to TRBJ2-3; no reliable D call. Germline V lookup: CDR1 LGHNA, CDR2 YNFKEQ. The V end lost 0 bases, the J end lost 1 base, and 5 bases lay between the germline ends. The CDR3 totals 14 residues. CDR3 in DNA: TGTGCCAGCAGCCAAGACGGACGCACAGATACGCAGTATTTT. Its protein is CASSQDGRTDTQYF.

The chain employs TRBV6-5 and TRBJ2-6; D is undetermined. The germline V gene has CDR1 MNHEY and CDR2 SVGAGI. The CDR3 has 15 amino acids. V lost 6 bases to trimming and J lost 3 bases, with 12 bases between them. CDR3 coding DNA: TGTGCCAGCAGCCAGGTGGTCGATGGGGCCAACGTCCTGACTTTC. Translating it yields CASSQVVDGANVLTF.

V and J are TRBV6-2 or TRBV6-3 and TRBJ2-5, with TRBD1 as a possible D gene (5 bases). Germline CDR1 MNHEY, CDR2 SVGEGT. The V end lost 0 bases, the J end lost 3 bases, and 14 bases lay between the germline ends. This CDR3 contains 16 residues. The CDR3 is CASSYSLAGFEETQYF. The CDR3, as DNA: TGTGCCAGCAGTTACTCCCTGGCAGGGTTTGAAGAGACCCAGTACTTC.

This chain connects TRBV20-1 to TRBJ1-2; D is ambiguous. Trimming pared 3 bases from V and 0 bases from J, leaving 11 bases between. The CDR3 extends over 14 amino acids. Germline V gene sequence: CDR1 DFQATT, CDR2 SNEGSKA (reference sequence). CDR3 in amino acids: CSASMPVTNYGYTF. The DNA for the CDR3 is TGCAGTGCTAGTATGCCGGTTACTAACTATGGCTACACCTTC.

The chain has TRBV24-1 and TRBJ2-3; D gene ambiguous. The CDR3 is made up of 16 amino acids. Germline V CDR1 and CDR2: KGHDR, SFDVKD. V was clipped by 3 bases and J by 1 base, with 13 bases between them. The CDR3 region has the DNA TGTGCCACCAGTGATCCTCGATCCAGCCGCACAGATACGCAGTATTTT. Amino acid sequence: CATSDPRSSRTDTQYF.

The CDR3 region has the DNA TGTGCCAGTAGTAAAGGGACCCGGAGGACAGATACGCAGTATTTT. Translated: CASSKGTRRTDTQYF. This chain uses TRBV19 with TRBJ2-3; the D call may be TRBD1 or TRBD2 (5 bases each). Looked up from germline, CDR1 is LNHDA and CDR2 is SQIVND (reference sequence). Trimming cost V 4 bases and J 3 bases, with 14 bases left between them. The CDR3 spans 15 residues.

A few counts support this clone. V and J are TRBV30 and TRBJ1-5, with 7 bases fitting TRBD1. V shed 3 bases, J shed 4 bases, and the junction held 0 bases outside the gene matches. The CDR3 totals 12 residues. CDR1 is GTSNPN, CDR2 SVGIG, per germline (reference sequence). The CDR3 DNA is TGTGCCTGGAGACAGGGGAATCAGCCCCAGCATTTT. It translates to CAWRQGNQPQHF.

In its sample, this clone was seen once. This rearrangement joins TRBV7-9 to TRBJ1-1; tentative D call: TRBD1 (5 bases). Per the germline V gene, CDR1 is SEHNR and CDR2 is FQNEAQ (reference sequence). The CDR3 is 15 residues long. The V end was cut by 8 bases, the J end by 5 bases, with 21 bases between. In nucleotides, the CDR3 is TGTGCCAGCCGACGTGGGGCGGATCAGGGTACTGAAGCTTTCTTT. Amino acid sequence: CASRRGADQGTEAFF.

The chain links TRBV19 to TRBJ2-1; either TRBD1 or TRBD2 may supply D (6 bases each). Trimming removed 5 bases at V and 9 bases at J, with 17 bases between. The CDR3 spans 14 residues. Germline loops: CDR1 LNHDA, CDR2 SQIVND (reference sequence). CDR3 loop: CASSPPERGVEQFF. In DNA, the CDR3 is TGTGCCAGTAGTCCCCCAGAGAGGGGGGTTGAGCAGTTCTTC.

The V and J genes are TRBV5-1 and TRBJ2-6; D gene uncertain. The CDR3 sequence is 15 residues long. The germline V and J ends were trimmed by 2 bases and 2 bases, with 8 bases remaining between them. The germline V gene has CDR1 SGHRS and CDR2 YFSETQ. DNA for the CDR3: TGCGCCAGCAGCTTAACACCTCCTGGGGCCAACGTCCTGACTTTC. Protein: CASSLTPPGANVLTF. Looking up the rest from reference TRBV5-1 and TRBJ2-6 gives the full variable domain: KAGVTQTPRYLIKTRGQQVTLSCSPISGHRSVSWYQQTPGQGLQFLFEYFSETQRNKGNFPGRFSGRQFSNSRSEMNVSTLELGDSALYLCASSLTPPGANVLTFGAGSRLTVL.